This T cell receptor beta chain comes out of a study of blood T cell repertoires in COVID-19. Study information: Acute-phase and convalescent COVID-19 samples originated in the United States, Italy and Spain. T cells, B-cell-depleted T cells, or PBMCs supplied cDNA or gDNA.

Original analysis: The authors estimated nucleated cell counts from reference gene primer amplification. The assay was immunoSEQ multiplex PCR, and TCRdb's table has in-frame clones only and misses some. V, J and clone size reflect that table, while D and trimming were determined from the DNA. This sample carries some 150,000 clones, roughly nine tenths of them seen once, and the ten largest clones take around 3.3%. The table lists this clone with a count of one. The sequenced sample consisted of peripheral blood. The sequence came from a man aged 70 or older with acute or convalescent COVID-19.

This CDR3 is CASSPWTSGGPPSQYF. CDR3 sequence (DNA): TGTGCCAGCAGCCCTTGGACTAGCGGGGGGCCCCCGTCGCAGTACTTC. The rearrangement joins TRBV3-1 (or the pseudogene TRBV3-2) to TRBJ2-7; 14 nucleotides align to TRBD2. Germline CDR1 and CDR2: LGHDT and YNNKEL (reference sequence). The CDR3 extends over 16 amino acids. Losses at the gene ends were 4 bases for V and 9 bases for J; bases not matched to a gene: 11.